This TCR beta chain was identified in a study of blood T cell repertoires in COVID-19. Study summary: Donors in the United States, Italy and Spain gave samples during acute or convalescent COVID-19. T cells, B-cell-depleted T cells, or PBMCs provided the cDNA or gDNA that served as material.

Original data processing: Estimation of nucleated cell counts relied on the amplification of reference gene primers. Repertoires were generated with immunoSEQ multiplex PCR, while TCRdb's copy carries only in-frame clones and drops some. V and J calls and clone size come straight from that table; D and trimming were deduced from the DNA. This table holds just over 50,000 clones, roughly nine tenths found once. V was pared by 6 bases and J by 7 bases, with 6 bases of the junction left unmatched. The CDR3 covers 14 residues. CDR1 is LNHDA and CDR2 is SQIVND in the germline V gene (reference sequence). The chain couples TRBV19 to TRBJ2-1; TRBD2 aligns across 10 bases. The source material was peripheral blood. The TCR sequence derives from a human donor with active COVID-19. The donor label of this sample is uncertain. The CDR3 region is CASRSGGVENEQFF. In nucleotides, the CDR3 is TGTGCCAGTAGAAGCGGGGGGGTTGAAAATGAGCAGTTCTTC.